Presented here are 26 T cell receptor beta chains from one specimen sequenced in a study of blood T cell repertoires in COVID-19. Some clones are missing from TCRdb's copy, which holds only in-frame ones; the method was immunoSEQ multiplex PCR. The profile shows about 190,000 clones, about 88% of them singletons. Sample: peripheral blood. The origin of the receptors is a woman aged 40-49 years who had recovered from COVID-19.

The chain links TRBV5-3 to TRBJ2-1; 12 nucleotides agree with TRBD2. Being an ORF, TRBV5-3 has a function that is uncertain. The CDR3 has 19 residues. The junction had 16 bases not matched to a gene; V was cut back by 0 bases and J by 9 bases. CDR3 in DNA: TGTGCCAGAAGCTTGGCTCTAGCGGGAGGGAGGTCGAGATGGGGTGAGCAGTTCTTC. It encodes CARSLALAGGRSRWGEQFF.

In DNA, the CDR3 is TGCGCCAGCAGCCATGGGGACAGCTCGAACACTGAAGCTTTCTTT. Amino acids: CASSHGDSSNTEAFF. This chain uses TRBV4-3 with TRBJ1-1; 7 bases are shared with TRBD1. Germline lookup yields CDR1 LGHNA and CDR2 YSLEER. After removal of 3 bases from V and 1 base from J, the junction contained 5 bases not matched to a gene. This CDR3 is 15 amino acids long.

The chain links TRBV11-2 to TRBJ2-7, with a tentative D call TRBD2 (6 bases). The V and J ends lost 5 bases and 1 base respectively, with 9 bases between them. The length of the CDR3 is 13 residues. Per germline, CDR1 SGHAT and CDR2 FQNNGV. The CDR3 region is CASSTGLSYEQYF. In DNA form, the CDR3 reads TGTGCCAGCAGCACGGGACTGTCCTACGAGCAGTACTTC.

This chain uses TRBV7-8 with TRBJ2-2; the D gene is possibly TRBD2 (6 bases). V was cut by 5 bases and J by 4 bases, with 11 bases left in between. There are 14 residues in the CDR3. Germline lookup yields CDR1 SGHVS and CDR2 FQNEAQ. The CDR3 sequence: CASSPTSFTGELFF. For the CDR3, the DNA is TGTGCCAGCAGCCCGACTAGTTTCACCGGGGAGCTGTTTTTT.

This chain connects TRBV15 to TRBJ1-4, with 7 positions matching TRBD1. Germline V gene lookup returns CDR1 LNHNV and CDR2 YYDKDF (reference sequence). V was clipped by 0 bases and J by 3 bases; unmatched bases: 10. The CDR3 contains 18 residues. As DNA, the CDR3 is TGTGCCACCAGCAGAGAGTTGGTCTCGACAGGGCCTAATGAAAAACTGTTTTTT. Its protein is CATSRELVSTGPNEKLFF.

This clone was observed a handful of times. The chain employs TRBV6-1 and TRBJ2-7; D is ambiguous. Germline CDR1 is MNHNS and CDR2 is SASEGT. V was pared by 2 bases and J by 3 bases, with 11 bases between. The CDR3 covers 14 residues. The CDR3 is CASSEFGTDYEQYF. The CDR3 bases are TGTGCCAGCAGTGAATTTGGCACAGACTACGAGCAGTACTTC.

The genes are TRBV5-1 and TRBJ1-4, with D possibly being TRBD1 (5 bases). The CDR3 runs to 18 residues. V was pared by 2 bases and J by 4 bases, with 21 bases between. Looked up from germline, CDR1 is SGHRS and CDR2 is YFSETQ. The CDR3 loop is CASSFVGDSRHSNEKLFF. In DNA, the CDR3 is TGCGCCAGCAGCTTCGTAGGGGACTCCCGTCATAGTAATGAAAAACTGTTTTTT.

This clone was seen only once. The chain combines TRBV28 with TRBJ2-7, with D tentatively TRBD2 (9 bases). CDR1 is MDHEN, CDR2 SYDVKM, per germline. The length of the CDR3 is 16 residues. The germline V and J ends were trimmed by 5 bases and 4 bases, with 21 bases remaining between them. The CDR3 nucleotides are TGTGCCAGCAGTCCCAGGGGGCTAGCGGGATATTACGAGCAGTACTTC. The encoded protein is CASSPRGLAGYYEQYF. Full variable domain (missing parts from reference TRBV28 and TRBJ2-7): DVKVTQSSRYLVKRTGEKVFLECVQDMDHENMFWYRQDPGLGLRLIYFSYDVKMKEKGDIPEGYSVSREKKERFSLILESASTNQTSMYLCASSPRGLAGYYEQYFGPGTRLTVT.

The V and J genes are TRBV28 and TRBJ1-4, with D perhaps TRBD1 (6 bases). This CDR3 is built from 18 residues. Germline V CDR1 and CDR2: MDHEN, SYDVKM. The V end lost 4 bases, the J end lost 3 bases, and 21 bases lay between the germline ends. In nucleotides, the CDR3 is TGTGCCAGCAGTTCTTTAGTACCCCGGGACATCGCTAATGAAAAACTGTTTTTT. Protein product: CASSSLVPRDIANEKLFF.

This clone showed up just once. CDR3 in DNA: TGTGCCAGCAGTTCCACAGGGGATCAGCCCCAGCATTTT. As protein: CASSSTGDQPQHF. This chain uses TRBV6-5 with TRBJ1-5; the match to TRBD1 covers 7 bases. The germline CDR1 and CDR2 sequences are MNHEY and SVGAGI. The CDR3 is 13 residues long. Trimming at V came to 4 bases and at J to 5 bases, leaving 2 bases not matched to a gene.

The chain uses TRBV12-5 and TRBJ2-1, with 7 bases aligning to TRBD2. Unmatched junction bases numbered 7, after V lost 4 bases and J lost 7 bases. This CDR3 is built from 14 residues. Germline loops: CDR1 LGHNT, CDR2 FRNRAP. The CDR3 DNA is TGTGCTAGTGGTTCGTTCCTGGGGGGGAATGAGCAGTTCTTC. Protein sequence: CASGSFLGGNEQFF.

This clone was picked up one time. The rearrangement links TRBV30 to TRBJ2-6; D is unclear. V was clipped by 2 bases and J by 0 bases, with 5 bases between them. CDR1 GTSNPN and CDR2 SVGIG come from the germline V gene (reference sequence). The CDR3 is 14 residues long. The CDR3 coding sequence is TGTGCCTGGAGTCCTGTCTCTGGGGCCAACGTCCTGACTTTC. Translating gives CAWSPVSGANVLTF.

The J gene is TRBJ2-1, the V gene TRBV19; D might be TRBD1 (6 bases). Germline V gene lookup returns CDR1 LNHDA and CDR2 SQIVND (reference sequence). The V end lost 7 bases, the J end lost 8 bases, and 9 bases lay between the germline ends. The CDR3 is made up of 11 amino acids. CDR3 residues: CASTGVYEQFF. The DNA of the CDR3 is TGTGCCAGTACAGGGGTCTATGAGCAGTTCTTC.

There are a few counts of this clone. The chain carries TRBV7-9 and TRBJ1-4; TRBD1 agrees at 7 bases. V gave up 5 bases and J gave up 4 bases; unmatched junction bases: 10. CDR1 SEHNR and CDR2 FQNEAQ come from the germline V gene (reference sequence). CDR3 length: 16 amino acids. The CDR3 region has the DNA TGTGCCAGCAGCCCCACTCTGGGACAGCTTAATGAAAAACTGTTTTTT. This codes for CASSPTLGQLNEKLFF.

The chain couples TRBV28 to TRBJ2-1; the D gene is possibly TRBD1 (7 bases). Germline-derived CDR1 and CDR2 are MDHEN and SYDVKM. Between the trimmed V and J ends, which lost 7 bases and 3 bases, there was a span of 10 bases. The CDR3 runs to 13 residues. CDR3 residues: CASIRGDYNEQFF. In DNA form, the CDR3 reads TGTGCCAGCATCAGGGGGGACTACAATGAGCAGTTCTTC.

V gene TRBV7-9 combines with J gene TRBJ1-2; 7 nucleotides match TRBD1. Germline CDR1 is SEHNR and CDR2 is FQNEAQ (reference sequence). The J segment lost 3 bases and the V segment lost 3 bases, leaving 7 bases of the junction unmatched. The CDR3 consists of 15 residues. The CDR3 reads CASSFDRAHYYGYTF. CDR3 bases: TGTGCCAGCAGCTTCGACAGGGCCCATTACTATGGCTACACCTTC.

This chain links TRBV5-4 with TRBJ2-3; 13 nucleotides line up with TRBD2. Trimming cost V 4 bases and J 3 bases; bases outside gene matches: 8. Germline V lookup: CDR1 SGHNT, CDR2 YYREEE (reference sequence). The CDR3 contains 17 residues. Here the CDR3 reads CASSKGGTSGTTDTQYF. The CDR3, as DNA: TGTGCCAGCAGCAAGGGGGGGACTAGCGGGACAACAGATACGCAGTATTTT.

The CDR3 DNA reads TGTGCCAGCAGATACGGAGGGGGCTCGGAGACCCAGTACTTC. Translation: CASRYGGGSETQYF. This sequence joins TRBV7-2 and TRBJ2-5, with D maybe TRBD1 (7 bases). There are 14 residues in the CDR3. Germline CDR1 is SGHTA and CDR2 is FQGNSA. V shed 6 bases and J shed 5 bases, with 16 bases lying between them.

The chain links TRBV5-1 to TRBJ2-5; 7 nucleotides align to TRBD2. CDR3 size: 15 residues. J gave up 2 bases and V 0 bases, and 4 bases lay outside the gene matches. Germline lookup yields CDR1 SGHRS and CDR2 YFSETQ. The CDR3 DNA reads as TGCGCCAGCAGCTTGGTAGCGGGTGAACAAGAGACCCAGTACTTC. It codes for CASSLVAGEQETQYF.

The chain is built from TRBV7-2 and TRBJ2-1, with 11 bases matching TRBD2. The trim removed 1 base at V and 4 bases at J, leaving 3 bases unmatched. Germline-derived CDR1 and CDR2 are SGHTA and FQGNSA. This CDR3 contains 16 residues. CDR3 residues: CASSLEGTSGYNEQFF. The CDR3, as DNA: TGTGCCAGCAGCTTAGAAGGGACTAGCGGTTACAATGAGCAGTTCTTC. Full variable domain (outside the CDR3, taken from reference TRBV7-2 and TRBJ2-1): GAGVSQSPSNKVTEKGKDVELRCDPISGHTALYWYRQSLGQGLEFLIYFQGNSAPDKSGLPSDRFSAERTGGSVSTLTIQRTQQEDSAVYLCASSLEGTSGYNEQFFGPGTRLTVL.

The rearrangement links TRBV6-5 to TRBJ2-3; 7 nucleotides align to TRBD1. From germline, CDR1 is MNHEY and CDR2 SVGAGI. The V and J ends lost 7 bases and 0 bases, in that order; junction bases with no gene match: 7. The CDR3 is 15 amino acids. The CDR3 here is CASNRGFASTDTQYF. In DNA form, the CDR3 reads TGTGCCAGCAACAGGGGATTCGCTAGCACAGATACGCAGTATTTT.

The CDR3 protein is CASSDNRELFF. CDR3 coding DNA: TGTGCCAGCTCCGACAACCGGGAGCTGTTTTTT. The J gene is TRBJ2-2, the V gene TRBV18; no reliable D call. The germline V gene encodes CDR1 KGHSH and CDR2 LQKENI. The CDR3 is 11 residues long. V lost 6 bases, J lost 9 bases, and 8 bases lay in between.

This chain joins TRBV30 and TRBJ1-2, with a weak D call TRBD1 (6 bases). The CDR3 sequence is 13 residues long. The V gene's germline CDR1 is GTSNPN and CDR2 SVGIG (reference sequence). The ends were cut back, 7 bases at V and 2 bases at J, with 14 bases in the middle. The CDR3 nucleotides read TGTGCCTCTACGGACAGAACGAACTATGGCTACACCTTC. Amino acid sequence: CASTDRTNYGYTF.

V and J are TRBV3-1 (or the pseudogene TRBV3-2) and TRBJ1-6, with D maybe TRBD1 (5 bases). Germline V gene data show CDR1 as LGHDT and CDR2 as YNNKEL (reference sequence). The germline V and J ends were trimmed by 3 bases and 9 bases, with 18 bases remaining between them. The CDR3 runs 16 residues. The CDR3 nucleotides are TGTGCCAGCAGCCATCTTAGATCAGGGTGGCGTTCACCCCTCCACTTT. Amino acid sequence: CASSHLRSGWRSPLHF.

The CDR3 protein is CATSESGLAHNEQFF. CDR3 bases: TGTGCCACCAGTGAATCGGGACTAGCGCACAATGAGCAGTTCTTC. The chain links TRBV24-1 to TRBJ2-1; TRBD2 aligns across 10 bases. CDR3 length: 15 amino acids. The V gene's germline CDR1 is KGHDR and CDR2 SFDVKD. V gave up 4 bases and J gave up 5 bases; unmatched junction bases: 4.

This clone occurred a few times. The chain combines TRBV5-4 with TRBJ2-1; D may be TRBD2 (7 bases). The CDR3 has 17 residues. The germline V gene has CDR1 SGHNT and CDR2 YYREEE (reference sequence). The V end lost 4 bases, the J end lost 0 bases, and 17 bases lay between the germline ends. CDR3 loop: CASSLGGGGYSYNEQFF. In DNA, the CDR3 is TGTGCCAGCAGCCTGGGAGGGGGGGGTTACTCCTACAATGAGCAGTTCTTC.